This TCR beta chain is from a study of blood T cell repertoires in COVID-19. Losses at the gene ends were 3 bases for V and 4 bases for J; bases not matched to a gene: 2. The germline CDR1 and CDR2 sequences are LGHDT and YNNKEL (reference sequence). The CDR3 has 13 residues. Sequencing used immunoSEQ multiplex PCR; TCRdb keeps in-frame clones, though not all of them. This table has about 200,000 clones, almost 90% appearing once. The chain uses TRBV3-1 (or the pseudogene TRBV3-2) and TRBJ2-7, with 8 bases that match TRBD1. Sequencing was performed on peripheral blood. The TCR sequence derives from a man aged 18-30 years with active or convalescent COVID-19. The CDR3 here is CASSHRQGYEQYF. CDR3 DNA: TGTGCCAGCAGCCATAGACAGGGGTACGAGCAGTACTTC.